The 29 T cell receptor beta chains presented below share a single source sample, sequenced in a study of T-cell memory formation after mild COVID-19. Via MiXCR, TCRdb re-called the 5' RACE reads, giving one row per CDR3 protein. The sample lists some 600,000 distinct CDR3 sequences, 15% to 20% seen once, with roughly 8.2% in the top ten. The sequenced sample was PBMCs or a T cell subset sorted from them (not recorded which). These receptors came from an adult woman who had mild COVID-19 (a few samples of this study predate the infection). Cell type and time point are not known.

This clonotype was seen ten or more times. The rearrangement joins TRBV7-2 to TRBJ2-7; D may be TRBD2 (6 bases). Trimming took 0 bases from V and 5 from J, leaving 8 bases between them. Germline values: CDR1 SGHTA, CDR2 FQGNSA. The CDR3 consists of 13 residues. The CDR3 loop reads CASSLARDHEQYF. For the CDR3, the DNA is TGTGCCAGCAGCTTAGCGCGGGACCACGAGCAGTACTTC.

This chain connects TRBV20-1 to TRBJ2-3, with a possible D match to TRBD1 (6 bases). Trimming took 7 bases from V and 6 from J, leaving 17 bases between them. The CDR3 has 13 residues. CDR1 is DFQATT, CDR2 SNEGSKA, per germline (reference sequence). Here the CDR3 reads CSVTGTLTDTQYF. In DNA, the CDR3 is TGCAGTGTTACAGGGACACTTACGGATACGCAGTATTTT.

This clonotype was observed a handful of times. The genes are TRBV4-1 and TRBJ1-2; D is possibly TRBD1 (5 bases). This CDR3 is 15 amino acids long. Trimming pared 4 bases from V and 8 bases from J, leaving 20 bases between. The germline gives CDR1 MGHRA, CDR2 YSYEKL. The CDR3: CASSPPGRGATGYTF. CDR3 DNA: TGCGCCAGCAGCCCTCCGGGCCGCGGGGCGACAGGCTACACCTTC.

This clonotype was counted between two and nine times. The CDR3 DNA follows: TGTGCCAGCAGCTTAGGCTTCCCTCTCACCGGGGAGCTGTTTTTT. It encodes CASSLGFPLTGELFF. The rearrangement links TRBV7-2 to TRBJ2-2, with unresolved D. Germline V gives CDR1 SGHTA, CDR2 FQGNSA. The V and J ends lost 1 base and 4 bases respectively, with 10 bases between them. CDR3 length equals 15 residues.

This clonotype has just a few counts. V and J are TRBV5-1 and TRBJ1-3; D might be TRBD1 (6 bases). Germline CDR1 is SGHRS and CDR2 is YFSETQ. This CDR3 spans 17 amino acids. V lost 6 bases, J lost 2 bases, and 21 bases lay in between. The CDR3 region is CASTETGYLSPGNTIYF. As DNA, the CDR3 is TGCGCCAGCACAGAAACAGGGTATCTTAGCCCTGGAAACACCATATATTTT.

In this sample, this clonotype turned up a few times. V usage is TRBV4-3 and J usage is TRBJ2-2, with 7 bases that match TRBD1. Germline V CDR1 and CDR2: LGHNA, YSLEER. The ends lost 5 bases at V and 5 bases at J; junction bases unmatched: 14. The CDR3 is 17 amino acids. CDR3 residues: CASSASMRTGPTGELFF. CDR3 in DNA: TGCGCCAGCAGCGCCTCTATGCGGACAGGCCCAACCGGGGAGCTGTTTTTT.

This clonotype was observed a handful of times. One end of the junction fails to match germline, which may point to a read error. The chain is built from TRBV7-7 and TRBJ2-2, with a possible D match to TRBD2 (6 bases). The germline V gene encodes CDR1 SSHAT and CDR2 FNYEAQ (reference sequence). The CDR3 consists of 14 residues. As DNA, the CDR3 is TGTGCTAGCAGCTTGTCGTGGGAGGTCGGGGAGCTGTTTTTT. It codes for CASSLSWEVGELFF.

The DNA of the CDR3 is TGTGCCAGCAGTGAGCCCGACTGGTTTGAGCAGTACTTC. It is translated as CASSEPDWFEQYF. The chain links TRBV6-1 to TRBJ2-7, with unresolved D. With 3 bases removed from V and 7 bases from J, the gap between germline ends came to 13 bases. The CDR3 consists of 13 residues. Germline CDR1 MNHNS, CDR2 SASEGT.

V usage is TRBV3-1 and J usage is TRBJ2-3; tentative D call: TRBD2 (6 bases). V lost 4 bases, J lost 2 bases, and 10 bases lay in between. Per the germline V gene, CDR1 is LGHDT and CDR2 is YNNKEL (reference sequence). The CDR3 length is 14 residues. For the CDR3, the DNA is TGTGCCAGCAGCCGGGACTTCCTCACAGATACGCAGTATTTT. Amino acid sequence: CASSRDFLTDTQYF.

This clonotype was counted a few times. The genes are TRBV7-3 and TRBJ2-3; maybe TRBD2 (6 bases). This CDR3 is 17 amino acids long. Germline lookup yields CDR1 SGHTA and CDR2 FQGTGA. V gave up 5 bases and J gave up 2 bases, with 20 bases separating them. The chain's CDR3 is CASSHQGTHRITDTQYF. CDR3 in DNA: TGTGCCAGCAGCCACCAAGGGACTCACAGAATCACAGATACGCAGTATTTT.

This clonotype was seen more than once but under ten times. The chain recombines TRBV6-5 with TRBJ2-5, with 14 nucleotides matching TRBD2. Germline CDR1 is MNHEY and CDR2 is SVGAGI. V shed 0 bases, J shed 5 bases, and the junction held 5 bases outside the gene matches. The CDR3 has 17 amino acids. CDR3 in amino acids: CASSYSTSGRAWETQYF. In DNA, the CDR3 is TGTGCCAGCAGTTACTCGACTAGCGGGAGGGCCTGGGAGACCCAGTACTTC.

The chain's CDR3 is CAGDSDGSYEQYF. CDR3 bases: TGTGCCGGGGACTCGGACGGATCCTACGAGCAGTACTTC. The chain is built from TRBV2 and TRBJ2-7; D perhaps matches TRBD2 (6 bases). The V and J ends lost 11 bases and 1 base respectively, with 15 bases between them. The CDR3 loop spans 13 amino acids. CDR1 SNHLY and CDR2 FYNNEI come from the germline V gene.

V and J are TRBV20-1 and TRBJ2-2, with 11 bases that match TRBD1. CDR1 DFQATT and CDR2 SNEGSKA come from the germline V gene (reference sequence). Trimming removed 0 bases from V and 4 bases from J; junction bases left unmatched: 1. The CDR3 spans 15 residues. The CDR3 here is CSARDGTGGTGELFF. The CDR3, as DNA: TGCAGTGCTAGAGATGGGACAGGGGGCACCGGGGAGCTGTTTTTT.

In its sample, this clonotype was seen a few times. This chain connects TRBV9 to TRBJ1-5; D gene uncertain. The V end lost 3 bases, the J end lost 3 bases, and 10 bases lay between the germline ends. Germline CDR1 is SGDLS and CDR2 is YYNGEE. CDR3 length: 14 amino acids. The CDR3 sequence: CASSAGDTNQPQHF. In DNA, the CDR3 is TGTGCCAGCAGCGCCGGGGATACCAATCAGCCCCAGCATTTT.

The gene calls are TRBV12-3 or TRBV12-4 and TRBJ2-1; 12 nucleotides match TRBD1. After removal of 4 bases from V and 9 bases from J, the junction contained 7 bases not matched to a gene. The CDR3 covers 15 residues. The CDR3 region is CASSSPGTGGIEQFF. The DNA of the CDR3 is TGTGCCAGCAGTTCTCCCGGGACAGGGGGCATTGAGCAGTTCTTC.

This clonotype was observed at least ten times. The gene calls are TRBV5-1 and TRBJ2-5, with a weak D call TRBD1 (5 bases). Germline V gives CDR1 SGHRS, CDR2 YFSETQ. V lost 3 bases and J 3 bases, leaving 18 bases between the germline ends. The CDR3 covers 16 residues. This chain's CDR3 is CASSSRQIGAEETQYF. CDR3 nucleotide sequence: TGCGCCAGCAGCTCGAGACAGATAGGGGCCGAAGAGACCCAGTACTTC.

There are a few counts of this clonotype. This chain's CDR3 is CASSYGTGDTEAFF. In DNA, the CDR3 is TGTGCCAGCAGTTACGGCACAGGTGACACTGAAGCTTTCTTT. The gene calls are TRBV6-5 and TRBJ1-1; D perhaps matches TRBD1 (5 bases). Germline V lookup: CDR1 MNHEY, CDR2 SVGAGI. The CDR3 contains 14 residues. Trimming removed 2 bases from V and 3 bases from J, with 10 bases in between.

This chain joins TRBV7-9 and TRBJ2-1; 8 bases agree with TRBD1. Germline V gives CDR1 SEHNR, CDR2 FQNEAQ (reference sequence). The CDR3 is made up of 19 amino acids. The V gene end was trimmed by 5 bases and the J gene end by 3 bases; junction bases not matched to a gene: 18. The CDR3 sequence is CASSTGRGLTPTHYNEQFF. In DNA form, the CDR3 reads TGTGCCAGCAGCACCGGCAGGGGGCTAACGCCAACACACTACAATGAGCAGTTCTTC.

CDR3 coding DNA: TGCAGCGTTGAGGAACAGTCTAACTATGGCTACACCTTC. It yields the protein CSVEEQSNYGYTF. J is TRBJ1-2 and V is TRBV29-1, with no clear D. The CDR3 contains 13 residues. Germline-derived CDR1 and CDR2 are SQVTM and ANQGSEA. V gave up 3 bases and J gave up 0 bases, with 8 bases separating them.

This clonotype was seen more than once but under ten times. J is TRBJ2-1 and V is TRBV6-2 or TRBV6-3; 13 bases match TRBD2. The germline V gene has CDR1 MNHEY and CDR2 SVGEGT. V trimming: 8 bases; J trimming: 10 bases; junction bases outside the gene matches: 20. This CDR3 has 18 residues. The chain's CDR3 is CASGFNPGLAGALGEQFF. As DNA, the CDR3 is TGTGCCAGCGGGTTCAACCCCGGACTAGCGGGAGCTCTTGGAGAGCAGTTCTTC.

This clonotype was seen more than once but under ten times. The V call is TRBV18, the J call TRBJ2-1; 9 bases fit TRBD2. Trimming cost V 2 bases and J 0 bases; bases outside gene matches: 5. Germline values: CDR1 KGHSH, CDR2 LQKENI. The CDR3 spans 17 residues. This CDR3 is CASSPLGLARSYNEQFF. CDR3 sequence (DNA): TGTGCCAGCTCACCATTAGGACTAGCGCGCTCCTACAATGAGCAGTTCTTC.

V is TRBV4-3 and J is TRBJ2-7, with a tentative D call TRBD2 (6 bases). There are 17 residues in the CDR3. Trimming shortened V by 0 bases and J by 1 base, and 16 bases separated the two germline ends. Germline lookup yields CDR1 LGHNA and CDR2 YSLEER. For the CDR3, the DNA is TGCGCCAGCAGCCAAGAAAGTACGGCGGAGGGGTCCTACGAGCAGTACTTC. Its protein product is CASSQESTAEGSYEQYF.

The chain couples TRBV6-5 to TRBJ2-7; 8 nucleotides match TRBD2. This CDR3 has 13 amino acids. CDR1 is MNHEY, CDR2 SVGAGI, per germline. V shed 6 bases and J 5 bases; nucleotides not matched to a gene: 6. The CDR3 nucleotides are TGTGCCAGCAGCCGCCCGGGGGGGCACGAGCAGTACTTC. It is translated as CASSRPGGHEQYF.

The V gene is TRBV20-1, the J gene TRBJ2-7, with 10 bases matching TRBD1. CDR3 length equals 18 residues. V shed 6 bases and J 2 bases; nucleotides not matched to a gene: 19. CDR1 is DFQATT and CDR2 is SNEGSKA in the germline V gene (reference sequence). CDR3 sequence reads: CSARPGTGALSSTYEQYF. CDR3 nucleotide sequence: TGCAGTGCCCGTCCCGGGACAGGGGCCCTAAGTTCCACCTACGAGCAGTACTTC.

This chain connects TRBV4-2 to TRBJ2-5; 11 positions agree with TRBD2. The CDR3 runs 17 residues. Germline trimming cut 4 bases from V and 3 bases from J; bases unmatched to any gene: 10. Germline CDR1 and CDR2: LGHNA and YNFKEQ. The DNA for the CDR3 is TGTGCCAGCAGCCGCGGGGGACCGACTAGCGGGAAAGAGACCCAGTACTTC. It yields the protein CASSRGGPTSGKETQYF.

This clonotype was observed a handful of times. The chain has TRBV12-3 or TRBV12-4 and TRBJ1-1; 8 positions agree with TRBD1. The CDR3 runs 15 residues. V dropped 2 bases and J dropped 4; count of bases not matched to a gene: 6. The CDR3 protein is CASSLRVTGVTEAFF. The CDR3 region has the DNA TGTGCCAGCAGTTTAAGGGTGACAGGGGTCACTGAAGCTTTCTTT.

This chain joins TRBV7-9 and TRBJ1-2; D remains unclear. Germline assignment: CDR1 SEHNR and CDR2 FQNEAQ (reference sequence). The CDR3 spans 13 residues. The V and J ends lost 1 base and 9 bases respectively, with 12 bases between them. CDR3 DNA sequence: TGTGCCAGCAGCTTAGGAGGGCCCACCAGCTACACCTTC. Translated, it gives CASSLGGPTSYTF.

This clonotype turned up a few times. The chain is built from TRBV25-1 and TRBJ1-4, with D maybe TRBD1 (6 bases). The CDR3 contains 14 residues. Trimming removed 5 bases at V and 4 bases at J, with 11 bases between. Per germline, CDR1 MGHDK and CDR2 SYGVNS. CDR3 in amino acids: CASSIGQHNEKLFF. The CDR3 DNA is TGTGCCAGCAGTATTGGACAGCATAATGAAAAACTGTTTTTT.

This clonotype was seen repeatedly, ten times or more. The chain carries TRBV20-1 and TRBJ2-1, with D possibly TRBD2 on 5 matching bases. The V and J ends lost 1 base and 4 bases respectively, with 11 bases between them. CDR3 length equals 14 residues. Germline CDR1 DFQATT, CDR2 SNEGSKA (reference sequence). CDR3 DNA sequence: TGCAGTGCTAGAGGGCTAGCAGTTTACAATGAGCAGTTCTTC. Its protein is CSARGLAVYNEQFF.